This T cell receptor beta chain originates from a study of T cells in Graves' hyperthyroidism and ophthalmopathy. About the study: Sampling of peripheral blood happened at initial diagnosis, prior to any treatment.

Blood sampling occurred at first hyperthyroidism diagnosis, ahead of any ophthalmopathy symptoms. This clonotype was seen more than once but under ten times. Its antigen is unknown. Study results and caveats: Most thyroid clonotypes expanded above 0.001 appeared in blood too. Ophthalmopathy cases were set apart from stable hyperthyroidism by a 13 V-J model.

Amplified regions were TCR beta CDR3 sequences from RNA transcripts. TCR CDR3 regions were first amplified by RT-PCR with HTBI primers. TCRdb reanalysed the multiplex PCR reads using MiXCR and keeps one entry per CDR3 protein. The sample has approximately 400,000 distinct CDR3 sequences, 15% to 19% seen once. J was trimmed by 4 bases and V by 3 bases; bases with no gene match: 7. The CDR3 is 15 residues long. Germline CDR1 is SGDLS and CDR2 is YYNGEE. This clonotype was sampled from a woman under 30 with Graves' hyperthyroidism that later progressed to Graves' ophthalmopathy. The chain links TRBV9 to TRBJ2-3, with TRBD2 matching over 8 bases. Sample: blood. CDR3 in DNA: TGTGCCAGCAGCGGTAGCGGGACGGGGGCAGATACGCAGTATTTT. Protein: CASSGSGTGADTQYF.